This T cell receptor (beta chain) came from a study of T-cell memory formation after mild COVID-19. Overall study context: The study found TCR clusters largely donor specific.

The germline V gene encodes CDR1 SGHRS and CDR2 YFSETQ. The CDR3 consists of 13 residues. The V end was cut by 5 bases, the J end by 1 base, with 10 bases between. This clonotype was found a few times. TCRdb itself ran the 5' RACE reads through MiXCR, one entry per CDR3 protein. In the table there are 300,000 to 400,000 distinct CDR3 sequences, 10% to 15% of which are singletons. The V gene is TRBV5-1, the J gene TRBJ2-7; D ambiguous. Input material: PBMCs or a T cell subset sorted from them (not recorded which). The receptor comes from a man between 18 and 29 years old who had mild COVID-19 (a few samples of this study predate the infection). Cell type and time point are not known. The CDR3 DNA reads as TGCGCCAGCAGTGCAACCGATTCCTACGAGCAGTACTTC. It translates to CASSATDSYEQYF.